These T cell receptor beta chains were read from a single sample in a study of post-analysis software for immune sequencing data. TCRdb re-called the PCR reads with MiXCR, one entry per CDR3 protein. The repertoire includes hundreds of thousands of distinct CDR3 sequences, about 60% of them detected once, and roughly 10% sits in the top ten. The sample was blood. Every receptor here comes from a girl aged 2-15 years with multiple sclerosis. Each CDR3 is given with its conserved first and last residue. Each record gives: clone size, V gene, D gene, J gene, CDR3 protein, CDR3 DNA. D genes are given only for firm matches. Only some rows state a clone size, as once, few, many or a class for expanded clones.

>NA|TRBV6-1|NA|TRBJ1-5
CASSEGYQPQHF
TGTGCCAGCAGTGAGGGGTATCAGCCCCAGCATTTT
>few|TRBV7-8|NA|TRBJ2-6
CASSKQGRSGANVLTF
TGTGCCAGCAGCAAACAGGGACGGTCCGGGGCCAACGTCCTGACTTTC
>few|TRBV7-8|TRBD2|TRBJ2-1
CASSTQRGDTEQFF
TGTGCCAGCAGTACGCAGCGGGGGGATACTGAGCAGTTCTTC
>NA|TRBV5-6|NA|TRBJ1-3
CASSSSGPGGNTIYF
TGTGCCAGCAGCTCCTCCGGGCCCGGGGGAAACACCATATATTTT
>once|TRBV5-1|NA|TRBJ2-7
CASSSGGGGYEQYF
TGCGCCAGCAGCTCAGGAGGAGGGGGCTACGAGCAGTACTTC
>NA|TRBV20-1|TRBD1|TRBJ1-5
CSAITGDGNQPQHF
TGCAGTGCCATCACAGGGGATGGCAATCAGCCCCAGCATTTT
>NA|TRBV5-5|TRBD2|TRBJ2-5
CASSLFLAGGRTTQETQYF
TGTGCCAGCAGCTTGTTCCTAGCGGGGGGCCGAACCACACAAGAGACCCAGTACTTC
>NA|TRBV29-1|NA|TRBJ2-7
CSVTVRAYEQYF
TGCAGCGTTACCGTCCGGGCCTACGAGCAGTACTTC
>NA|TRBV20-1|TRBD2|TRBJ2-5
CSAATSGGAIETQYF
TGCAGTGCTGCTACTAGCGGGGGGGCCATAGAGACCCAGTACTTC
>NA|TRBV4-2|NA|TRBJ2-3
CASSQDRSDTQYF
TGTGCCAGCAGCCAAGATCGTTCAGATACGCAGTATTTT
>NA|TRBV20-1|NA|TRBJ2-1
CSAPAGQDSYNEQFF
TGCAGTGCCCCCGCGGGGCAGGACTCCTACAATGAGCAGTTCTTC
>NA|TRBV11-2|NA|TRBJ1-2
CASSPSRAGGYTF
TGTGCCAGCAGCCCAAGCAGGGCGGGAGGCTACACCTTC
>NA|TRBV24-1|NA|TRBJ2-1
CATSDPIRGSSSYNEQFF
TGTGCCACCAGTGATCCAATACGGGGGTCGAGCTCCTACAATGAGCAGTTCTTC
>NA|TRBV4-1|NA|TRBJ2-5
CASSQEMGIQETQYF
TGCGCCAGCAGCCAAGAAATGGGGATTCAAGAGACCCAGTACTTC
>NA|TRBV20-1|TRBD2|TRBJ2-1
CSATRTSGHNEQFF
TGCAGTGCTACCAGGACTAGCGGCCACAATGAGCAGTTCTTC
>NA|TRBV7-9|NA|TRBJ2-7
CASSYLSSEQYF
TGTGCCAGCAGCTACCTTTCTAGCGAGCAGTACTTC
>NA|TRBV29-1|NA|TRBJ1-2
CSGEERLDYGYTF
TGCAGCGGGGAGGAGAGGTTGGACTATGGCTACACCTTC
>NA|TRBV7-6|TRBD1|TRBJ2-7
CASSPGQDLYEQYF
TGTGCCAGCAGCCCAGGACAGGATCTCTACGAGCAGTACTTC
>NA|TRBV7-9|NA|TRBJ2-7
CASSPDGNPGEQYF
TGTGCCAGCAGCCCAGACGGGAACCCCGGGGAGCAGTACTTC
>NA|TRBV10-1|NA|TRBJ2-5
CASSEGGTRTAETQYF
TGCGCCAGCAGTGAAGGTGGTACGAGGACGGCAGAGACCCAGTACTTC
>few|TRBV20-1|TRBD1|TRBJ1-1
CSAPRTGGRSGTEAFF
TGCAGTGCACCCCGGACAGGGGGTAGGAGTGGCACTGAAGCTTTCTTT
>NA|TRBV20-1|NA|TRBJ2-7
CSARSGASYEQYF
TGCAGTGCTAGATCCGGGGCGTCCTACGAGCAGTACTTC
>NA|TRBV10-3|TRBD1|TRBJ2-3
CAIRGTGLNTDTQYF
TGTGCCATCAGAGGGACAGGCCTTAACACAGATACGCAGTATTTT
>once|TRBV4-2|TRBD1|TRBJ1-2
CASSQDSGGIYGHTF
TGTGCCAGCAGCCAAGACTCAGGGGGGATCTATGGCCACACCTTC
>few|TRBV20-1|TRBD1|TRBJ2-5
CSASVWDRAIQETQYF
TGCAGTGCTAGCGTTTGGGACAGGGCAATCCAAGAGACCCAGTACTTC
>few|TRBV7-9|NA|TRBJ2-5
CASSLGDMEQYF
TGTGCCAGCAGCTTAGGAGACATGGAGCAGTACTTC